This T cell receptor (beta chain) was obtained from a study of blood T cell repertoires in COVID-19. Study summary: Samples representing acute and convalescent COVID-19 were sourced from the United States, Italy and Spain.

The method was immunoSEQ multiplex PCR; TCRdb's version includes in-frame clones alone and lacks a portion of them. The sample lists approximately 220,000 clones, about nine tenths occurring once. J lost 7 bases, V lost 0 bases, and 7 bases had no gene match. CDR3 size: 15 residues. CDR1 is MGHRA and CDR2 is YSYEKL in the germline V gene. V gene TRBV4-1 combines with J gene TRBJ2-7, with 9 bases aligning to TRBD1. The receptor was derived from a woman in her 30s who had recovered from COVID-19. Sequenced input: PBMCs or T cells enriched from blood (not recorded which). The CDR3 loop is CASSQERHRGLEQYF. CDR3 bases: TGCGCCAGCAGCCAAGAACGTCACAGGGGGCTGGAGCAGTACTTC.